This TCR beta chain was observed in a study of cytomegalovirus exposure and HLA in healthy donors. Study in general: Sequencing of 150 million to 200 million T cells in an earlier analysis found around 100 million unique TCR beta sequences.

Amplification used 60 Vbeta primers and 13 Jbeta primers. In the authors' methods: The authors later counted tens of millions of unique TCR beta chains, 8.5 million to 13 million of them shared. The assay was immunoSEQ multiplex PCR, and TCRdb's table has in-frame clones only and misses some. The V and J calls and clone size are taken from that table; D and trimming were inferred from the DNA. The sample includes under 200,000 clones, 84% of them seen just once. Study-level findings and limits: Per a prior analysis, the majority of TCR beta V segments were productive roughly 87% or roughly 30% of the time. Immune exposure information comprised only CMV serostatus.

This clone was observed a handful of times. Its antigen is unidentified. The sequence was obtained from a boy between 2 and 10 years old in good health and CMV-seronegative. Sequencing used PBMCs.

The CDR3 here is CASSQDLSEKLFF. In DNA, the CDR3 is TGCGCCAGCAGCCAAGATCTCTCCGAAAAACTGTTTTTT. The chain joins TRBV4-1 to TRBJ1-4; D uncertain. The germline CDR1 and CDR2 sequences are MGHRA and YSYEKL. Trimming took 0 bases from V and 8 from J, leaving 7 bases between them. CDR3 length: 13 amino acids.